Below, 17 T cell receptor beta chains from the same sample are listed, as sequenced in a study of T cell changes during pregnancy in multiple sclerosis (dated by TCRdb to the late 2010s). Library construction relied on the immunoSEQ multiplex PCR assay. This immuneACCESS table, as held by TCRdb, lists in-frame sequences with V and J called but not all clones. Of the missing ones, under half trace to an unresolved V gene in checked studies; the others have no known cause. The sample records some 120,000 clones, roughly 92% of which are singletons. Less than 2% of the sample is taken by the ten largest. The specimen comprised peripheral blood, sampled in the third trimester of pregnancy. The receptors were sampled from a female donor with multiple sclerosis, enrolled in a pregnancy study.

This chain uses TRBV25-1 with TRBJ2-2; D perhaps matches TRBD2 (5 bases). CDR1 is MGHDK, CDR2 SYGVNS, per germline. Trimming took off 1 base at V and 3 bases at J, with 6 bases between the two ends. There are 14 residues in the CDR3. In DNA, the CDR3 is TGTGCCAGCAGTGAATCGCGGGACACCGGGGAGCTGTTTTTT. This gives the protein CASSESRDTGELFF.

The chain recombines TRBV28 with TRBJ1-5; 8 positions agree with TRBD1. The J segment lost 0 bases and the V segment lost 6 bases, leaving 10 bases of the junction unmatched. CDR1 and CDR2 (germline): MDHEN, SYDVKM. There are 17 residues in the CDR3. The CDR3 reads CASRLAGTGNSNQPQHF. In nucleotides, the CDR3 is TGTGCCAGCAGGTTAGCCGGGACAGGAAATAGCAATCAGCCCCAGCATTTT.

This clone was detected once. The chain employs TRBV5-1 and TRBJ1-1; D is unclear. V was clipped by 1 base and J by 6 bases, with 10 bases between them. CDR1 is SGHRS, CDR2 YFSETQ, per germline. The CDR3 is 13 amino acids. The CDR3 nucleotides read TGCGCCAGCAGCTTGAACTCCCTGGCTGAAGCTTTCTTT. Translating gives CASSLNSLAEAFF.

The gene calls are TRBV7-2 and TRBJ2-5, with 9 bases identical to TRBD2. Germline V lookup: CDR1 SGHTA, CDR2 FQGNSA. The trim removed 1 base at V and 2 bases at J, leaving 8 bases unmatched. The CDR3 has 17 amino acids. DNA for the CDR3: TGTGCCAGCAGCTTAGGGAGCCTAGCGGGGACACAAGAGACCCAGTACTTC. It specifies CASSLGSLAGTQETQYF. Full variable domain (outside the CDR3, taken from reference TRBV7-2 and TRBJ2-5): GAGVSQSPSNKVTEKGKDVELRCDPISGHTALYWYRQSLGQGLEFLIYFQGNSAPDKSGLPSDRFSAERTGGSVSTLTIQRTQQEDSAVYLCASSLGSLAGTQETQYFGPGTRLLVL.

This clone was picked up a small number of times. V is TRBV15 and J is TRBJ1-5; D unclear. Germline V CDR1 and CDR2: LNHNV, YYDKDF (reference sequence). V was clipped by 1 base and J by 3 bases, with 7 bases between them. The length of the CDR3 is 14 residues. CDR3 bases: TGTGCCACCAGCAGAGGAACAGTCAATCAGCCCCAGCATTTT. Translation: CATSRGTVNQPQHF.

J is TRBJ2-3 and V is TRBV7-2; 11 bases are a match to TRBD2. V shed 0 bases and J 6 bases; nucleotides not matched to a gene: 14. The germline CDR1 and CDR2 sequences are SGHTA and FQGNSA. The CDR3 loop spans 19 amino acids. CDR3 sequence (DNA): TGTGCCAGCAGCTTAGCGGGTAGCGGGAGGGCCCCCGGTGGGGATACGCAGTATTTT. Protein product: CASSLAGSGRAPGGDTQYF.

This chain uses TRBV29-1 with TRBJ2-2, with 10 nucleotides matching TRBD2. The germline gives CDR1 SQVTM, CDR2 ANQGSEA. Trimming took 6 bases from V and 1 from J; bases not matched to a gene: 2. The CDR3 has 14 amino acids. The CDR3 spells CSVRTSGNTGELFF. The CDR3 DNA reads as TGCAGCGTCCGGACTAGCGGGAACACCGGGGAGCTGTTTTTT.

V is TRBV29-1 and J is TRBJ2-7; possibly TRBD1 for D (6 bases). The CDR3 is 11 amino acids. CDR1 is SQVTM, CDR2 ANQGSEA, per germline. The V end lost 5 bases, the J end lost 5 bases, and 10 bases lay between the germline ends. CDR3 bases: TGCAGCGTTCGACAGGCCCACGAGCAGTACTTC. As protein: CSVRQAHEQYF.

This chain links TRBV6-4 with TRBJ2-2; TRBD1 matches 9 bases. The CDR3 contains 16 residues. The ends lost 6 bases at V and 4 bases at J; junction bases unmatched: 9. Germline CDR1 and CDR2: MRHNA and SNTAGT. The CDR3 nucleotides are TGTGCCAGCAGCGGGGACAGGGCGGCGAGCACCGGGGAGCTGTTTTTT. Its protein is CASSGDRAASTGELFF.

The chain has TRBV30 and TRBJ2-3, with D maybe TRBD1 (6 bases). In germline, CDR1 is GTSNPN, CDR2 SVGIG (reference sequence). Between the trimmed V and J ends, which lost 3 bases and 6 bases, there was a span of 13 bases. The CDR3 spans 13 residues. As DNA, the CDR3 is TGTGCCTGGAGCCTCCGGACAGCCGATACGCAGTATTTT. This translates into CAWSLRTADTQYF.

The chain has TRBV6-1 and TRBJ2-5; 8 nucleotides match TRBD2. This CDR3 region has 13 residues. Per germline, CDR1 MNHNS and CDR2 SASEGT. After removal of 11 bases from V and 5 bases from J, the junction contained 10 bases not matched to a gene. The CDR3 region has the DNA TGTGCCCTACGGGGCCCGGGGGGGGAGACCCAGTACTTC. It yields the protein CALRGPGGETQYF.

The chain carries TRBV5-1 and TRBJ1-2, with D unclear. This CDR3 is built from 12 residues. Germline-derived CDR1 and CDR2 are SGHRS and YFSETQ. Trimming left V 8 bases short and J 4 bases short, with 12 bases between. The CDR3 bases are TGCGCCAGTCCAGGTTGGGCCTATGGCTACACCTTC. This gives the protein CASPGWAYGYTF.

There are a few counts of this clone. J is TRBJ2-2 and V is TRBV4-2, with D possibly TRBD2 on 6 matching bases. V lost 0 bases and J lost 4, with 15 bases in between. CDR1 and CDR2 from the germline V gene are LGHNA and YNFKEQ. This CDR3 spans 17 amino acids. The DNA of the CDR3 is TGTGCCAGCAGCCAAGAGGGCCTAGCGCACCTCACCGGGGAGCTGTTTTTT. Protein sequence: CASSQEGLAHLTGELFF.

V and J are TRBV9 and TRBJ1-4, with D unclear. CDR3 length equals 14 residues. Germline V gene lookup returns CDR1 SGDLS and CDR2 YYNGEE. Trimming removed 0 bases at V and 8 bases at J, with 11 bases between. The CDR3 here is CASSVARGEEKLFF. The CDR3 DNA sequence: TGTGCCAGCAGCGTAGCCCGGGGAGAAGAAAAACTGTTTTTT.

The CDR3 spells CASSPPDRAGNTIYF. CDR3 nucleotides: TGTGCCAGCTCACCCCCCGACAGAGCTGGAAACACCATATATTTT. The chain uses TRBV18 and TRBJ1-3; a possible D gene is TRBD1 (5 bases). Germline loops: CDR1 KGHSH, CDR2 LQKENI. Trimming left V 3 bases short and J 2 bases short, with 11 bases between. This CDR3 comprises 15 residues.

This clone was seen more than once but under ten times. The V call is TRBV28, the J call TRBJ1-2; D is perhaps TRBD1 (5 bases). CDR1 is MDHEN, CDR2 SYDVKM, per germline. This CDR3 spans 13 amino acids. The ends were cut back, 7 bases at V and 3 bases at J, with 12 bases in the middle. As DNA, the CDR3 is TGTGCCAGCAAGGGGTCCGGCTACTATGGCTACACCTTC. Protein sequence: CASKGSGYYGYTF.

V and J are TRBV27 and TRBJ2-7; D might be TRBD1 (6 bases). The CDR3 loop spans 15 amino acids. The germline V gene has CDR1 MNHEY and CDR2 SMNVEV (reference sequence). V was clipped by 6 bases and J by 5 bases, with 20 bases between them. CDR3 nucleotide sequence: TGTGCCAGCAGGGGTTCCGGGACACGGAGCGACGAGCAGTACTTC. This codes for CASRGSGTRSDEQYF.